Listed below are T cell receptor beta chains from one sample, sequenced in a study of graft-versus-host responses after intestinal transplantation. The antigens these receptors bind are not known. Libraries were prepared by immunoSEQ multiplex PCR; TCRdb keeps only in-frame clonotypes and omits some of them. The table lists some 93,000 clones, 90% to 95% of them singletons. The material sequenced was unstimulated CD8+ T cells sorted from spleen or lymph node cells, taken before intestinal transplant. All receptors come from a human donor who received an intestinal transplant. CDR3s include the opening cysteine and the closing phenylalanine or tryptophan. The order of the fields is CDR3 length, V gene, clone size, J gene, D gene, CDR3 protein, CDR3 DNA. The D gene is left open where the match is weak. Clone size is given for some rows only: seen once, a few or many times, or a class if the clone is expanded.

cdr3_length: 13
v_call: TRBV6-1
clone_size: .
j_call: TRBJ2-7
d_call: .
cdr3_aa: CASSPRGPYEQYF
cdr3_nt: TGTGCCAGCAGTCCCCGGGGTCCCTACGAGCAGTACTTC

cdr3_length: 13
v_call: TRBV7-9
clone_size: .
j_call: TRBJ2-7
d_call: TRBD1
cdr3_aa: CASSLTGNYEQYF
cdr3_nt: TGTGCCAGCAGCTTGACAGGGAACTACGAGCAGTACTTC

cdr3_length: 16
v_call: TRBV11-3
clone_size: .
j_call: TRBJ2-2
d_call: TRBD2
cdr3_aa: CASSTVAGRYTGELFF
cdr3_nt: TGTGCCAGCAGCACCGTAGCGGGGAGATACACCGGGGAGCTGTTTTTT

cdr3_length: 15
v_call: TRBV6-5
clone_size: few
j_call: TRBJ2-1
d_call: TRBD2
cdr3_aa: CASSYSGGSANEQFF
cdr3_nt: TGTGCCAGCAGTTACTCGGGCGGGAGCGCCAATGAGCAGTTCTTC

cdr3_length: 18
v_call: TRBV4-3
clone_size: .
j_call: TRBJ2-6
d_call: .
cdr3_aa: CASSQDRGLPSGANVLTF
cdr3_nt: TGCGCCAGCAGCCAAGACAGGGGACTACCGTCTGGGGCCAACGTCCTGACTTTC

cdr3_length: 12
v_call: TRBV4-3
clone_size: .
j_call: TRBJ2-3
d_call: .
cdr3_aa: CASSQAGDTQYF
cdr3_nt: TGCGCCAGCAGCCAAGCCGGAGATACGCAGTATTTT

cdr3_length: 16
v_call: TRBV9
clone_size: .
j_call: TRBJ2-2
d_call: TRBD1
cdr3_aa: CASSAFGQDHTGELFF
cdr3_nt: TGTGCCAGCAGCGCCTTCGGACAGGACCACACCGGGGAGCTGTTTTTT

cdr3_length: 15
v_call: TRBV29-1
clone_size: .
j_call: TRBJ1-2
d_call: TRBD1
cdr3_aa: CSVENLAGGDYGYTF
cdr3_nt: TGCAGCGTTGAAAACCTCGCAGGGGGAGACTATGGCTACACCTTC

cdr3_length: 16
v_call: TRBV28
clone_size: .
j_call: TRBJ2-1
d_call: TRBD2
cdr3_aa: CASSFTLAEGGNEQFF
cdr3_nt: TGTGCCAGCAGTTTCACTCTGGCGGAGGGAGGGAATGAGCAGTTCTTC

cdr3_length: 15
v_call: TRBV19
clone_size: .
j_call: TRBJ2-7
d_call: TRBD2
cdr3_aa: CASSPLAGGPYEQYF
cdr3_nt: TGTGCCAGTAGTCCCCTAGCGGGGGGGCCCTACGAGCAGTACTTC

cdr3_length: 13
v_call: TRBV28
clone_size: .
j_call: TRBJ2-7
d_call: TRBD1
cdr3_aa: CASSITGVIEQYF
cdr3_nt: TGTGCCAGCAGTATAACAGGGGTTATCGAGCAGTACTTC

cdr3_length: 17
v_call: TRBV5-1
clone_size: .
j_call: TRBJ2-7
d_call: TRBD1
cdr3_aa: CASSFQSEGTGDYEQYF
cdr3_nt: TGCGCCAGCAGCTTCCAATCCGAGGGCACAGGGGACTACGAGCAGTACTTC

cdr3_length: 15
v_call: TRBV6-5
clone_size: .
j_call: TRBJ2-7
d_call: TRBD2
cdr3_aa: CASNLTSGRAGEQYF
cdr3_nt: TGTGCCAGCAACCTGACTAGCGGGAGGGCGGGTGAGCAGTACTTC

cdr3_length: 14
v_call: TRBV28
clone_size: .
j_call: TRBJ1-6
d_call: TRBD1
cdr3_aa: CASSFGTGGSPLHF
cdr3_nt: TGTGCCAGCAGTTTCGGGACAGGGGGATCACCCCTCCACTTT